These 8 T cell receptor beta chains were sequenced from one sample in a study of T cells in Graves' hyperthyroidism and ophthalmopathy. Using RNA transcripts as the source, TCR beta CDR3 regions were amplified. RT-PCR in the first round (using the HTBI primer set) targeted the TCR CDR3. TCRdb redid the calling of the multiplex PCR reads with MiXCR, one entry per CDR3 protein. The sample contains about 290,000 distinct CDR3 sequences, more than 15% of which appear only once. Source material: blood. The receptors stem from a woman between 55 and 75 years old with Graves' ophthalmopathy.

This clonotype was seen many times. The chain joins TRBV6-2 or TRBV6-3 to TRBJ2-1; 12 nucleotides agree with TRBD2. In germline, CDR1 is MNHEY, CDR2 SVGEGT. The CDR3 runs to 15 residues. V gave up 6 bases and J gave up 9 bases; unmatched junction bases: 9. The CDR3 DNA reads as TGTGCCAGCAGACCTAGCGGGAGGGCCGTGGGTGAGCAGTTCTTC. Its translation is CASRPSGRAVGEQFF.

This clonotype was observed a handful of times. The chain couples TRBV19 to TRBJ2-1; D might be TRBD2 (6 bases). The germline gives CDR1 LNHDA, CDR2 SQIVND (reference sequence). This CDR3 is 15 amino acids long. V gave up 1 base and J gave up 1 base, with 8 bases separating them. The CDR3: CASSIGGISYNEQFF. The CDR3 DNA reads TGTGCCAGTAGTATAGGCGGGATTTCCTACAATGAGCAGTTCTTC.

Comments on this clonotype: A much larger clone is a single base away; this may be a read error. The chain is built from TRBV10-3 and TRBJ2-1; 9 bases are shared with TRBD1. CDR1 is ENHRY and CDR2 is SYGVKD in the germline V gene. J was trimmed by 8 bases and V by 6 bases; bases with no gene match: 8. CDR3 length: 14 amino acids. CDR3 sequence (DNA): TGTGCCATCAGCGCCAGGACAGGGGTCGATGAGCAGTTCTTC. This translates into CAISARTGVDEQFF.

This clonotype was picked up many times. This chain links TRBV5-1 with TRBJ2-1, with TRBD2 matching over 8 bases. Trimming took 0 bases from V and 4 from J; bases not matched to a gene: 9. The CDR3 runs to 17 residues. The V gene's germline CDR1 is SGHRS and CDR2 YFSETQ. The CDR3 DNA follows: TGCGCCAGCAGCTTGGCCAGCACTAGCGGAGGGTACAATGAGCAGTTCTTC. It yields the protein CASSLASTSGGYNEQFF.

This clonotype has only a few counts. V and J are TRBV27 and TRBJ2-2; a weak D match, TRBD2 (5 bases). Germline V lookup: CDR1 MNHEY, CDR2 SMNVEV (reference sequence). CDR3 length: 13 amino acids. Trimming stripped 7 bases from V and 6 bases from J, with 12 bases between. The CDR3, as DNA: TGTGCCAGCACCACATTAGCGCCCGGGGAGCTGTTTTTT. Amino acids: CASTTLAPGELFF.

There are many counts of this clonotype. The rearrangement uses TRBV18 and TRBJ1-4, with 7 bases that match TRBD1. The CDR3 covers 16 residues. CDR1 is KGHSH and CDR2 is LQKENI in the germline V gene. The V segment lost 5 bases and the J segment 7 bases; nucleotides outside the gene matches: 13. CDR3: CASSSVPKNRGEKLFF. CDR3 in DNA: TGTGCCAGCTCATCGGTACCGAAGAACAGGGGTGAAAAACTGTTTTTT.

This clonotype was seen many times. The chain carries TRBV7-2 and TRBJ2-2; D may be TRBD1 (7 bases). The V and J ends lost 7 bases and 8 bases respectively, with 17 bases between them. Germline CDR1 is SGHTA and CDR2 is FQGNSA. The CDR3 has 14 residues. CDR3 coding DNA: TGTGCCAGCACGGGGACTCCCAGGGGGGGGGAGCTGTTTTTT. Its protein product is CASTGTPRGGELFF. Looking up the rest from reference TRBV7-2 and TRBJ2-2 gives the full variable domain: GAGVSQSPSNKVTEKGKDVELRCDPISGHTALYWYRQSLGQGLEFLIYFQGNSAPDKSGLPSDRFSAERTGGSVSTLTIQRTQQEDSAVYLCASTGTPRGGELFFGEGSRLTVL.

The chain recombines TRBV20-1 with TRBJ2-7, with 7 bases lining up with TRBD2. The CDR3 is 16 residues long. V lost 6 bases and J lost 6; bases outside the gene matches: 20. Germline CDR1 DFQATT, CDR2 SNEGSKA (reference sequence). CDR3 sequence: CSARTQWTSYFGEQYF. CDR3 nucleotide sequence: TGCAGTGCCCGAACCCAATGGACTAGTTACTTCGGCGAGCAGTACTTC.